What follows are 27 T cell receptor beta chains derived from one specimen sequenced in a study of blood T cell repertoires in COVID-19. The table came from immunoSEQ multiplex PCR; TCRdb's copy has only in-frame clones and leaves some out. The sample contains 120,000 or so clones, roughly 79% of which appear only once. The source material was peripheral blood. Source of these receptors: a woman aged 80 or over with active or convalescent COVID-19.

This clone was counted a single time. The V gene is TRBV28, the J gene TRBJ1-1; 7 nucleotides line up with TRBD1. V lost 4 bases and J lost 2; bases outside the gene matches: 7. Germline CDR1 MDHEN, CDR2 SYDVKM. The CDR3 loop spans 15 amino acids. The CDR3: CASSSSGTANTEAFF. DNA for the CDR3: TGTGCCAGCAGTTCCTCCGGGACAGCAAACACTGAAGCTTTCTTT.

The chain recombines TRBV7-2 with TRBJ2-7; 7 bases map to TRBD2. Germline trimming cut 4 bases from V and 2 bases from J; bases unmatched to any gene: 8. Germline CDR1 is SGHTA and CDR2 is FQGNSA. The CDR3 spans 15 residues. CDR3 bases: TGTGCCAGCAGCTCCCTTCTAGCGGCGGCCTACGAGCAGTACTTC. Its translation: CASSSLLAAAYEQYF. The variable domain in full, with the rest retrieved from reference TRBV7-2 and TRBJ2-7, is GAGVSQSPSNKVTEKGKDVELRCDPISGHTALYWYRQSLGQGLEFLIYFQGNSAPDKSGLPSDRFSAERTGGSVSTLTIQRTQQEDSAVYLCASSSLLAAAYEQYFGPGTRLTVT.

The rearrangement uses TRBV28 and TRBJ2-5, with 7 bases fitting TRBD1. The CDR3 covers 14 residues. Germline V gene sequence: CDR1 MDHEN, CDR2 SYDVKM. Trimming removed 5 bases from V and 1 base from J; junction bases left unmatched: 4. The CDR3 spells CASSRGGSQETQYF. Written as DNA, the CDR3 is TGTGCCAGCAGTCGAGGGGGCTCCCAAGAGACCCAGTACTTC.

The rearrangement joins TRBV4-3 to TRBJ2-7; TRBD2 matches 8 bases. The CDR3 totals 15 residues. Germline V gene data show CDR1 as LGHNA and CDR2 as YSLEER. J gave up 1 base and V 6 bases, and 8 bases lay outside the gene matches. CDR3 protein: CASSFGLARSYEQYF. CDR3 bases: TGCGCCAGCAGTTTCGGACTAGCAAGATCCTACGAGCAGTACTTC.

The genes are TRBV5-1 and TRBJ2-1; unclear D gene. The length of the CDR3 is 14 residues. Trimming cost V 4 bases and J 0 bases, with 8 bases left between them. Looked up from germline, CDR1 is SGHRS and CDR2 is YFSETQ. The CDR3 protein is CASSPDFSYNEQFF. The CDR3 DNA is TGCGCCAGCAGCCCCGACTTCTCCTACAATGAGCAGTTCTTC.

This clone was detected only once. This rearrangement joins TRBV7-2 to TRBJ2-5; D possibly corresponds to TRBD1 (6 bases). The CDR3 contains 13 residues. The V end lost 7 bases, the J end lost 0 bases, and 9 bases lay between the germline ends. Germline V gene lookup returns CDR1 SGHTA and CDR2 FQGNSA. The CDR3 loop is CASTDRHQETQYF. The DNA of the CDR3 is TGTGCCAGCACCGACAGGCACCAAGAGACCCAGTACTTC.

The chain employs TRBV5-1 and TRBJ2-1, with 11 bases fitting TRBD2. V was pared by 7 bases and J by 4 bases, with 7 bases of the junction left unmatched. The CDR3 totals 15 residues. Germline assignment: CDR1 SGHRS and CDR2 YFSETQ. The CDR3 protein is CASAVGLADYNEQFF. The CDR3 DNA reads TGCGCCAGCGCGGTGGGACTAGCGGATTACAATGAGCAGTTCTTC.

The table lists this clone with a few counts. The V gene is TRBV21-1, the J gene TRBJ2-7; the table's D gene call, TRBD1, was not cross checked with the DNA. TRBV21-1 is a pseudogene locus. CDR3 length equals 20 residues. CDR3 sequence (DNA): TGTGCCAGCAGCAAAGGACCCATGCTTCACGGACAGGCCGGCTCCTACGAGCAGTACTTC. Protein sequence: CASSKGPMLHGQAGSYEQYF.

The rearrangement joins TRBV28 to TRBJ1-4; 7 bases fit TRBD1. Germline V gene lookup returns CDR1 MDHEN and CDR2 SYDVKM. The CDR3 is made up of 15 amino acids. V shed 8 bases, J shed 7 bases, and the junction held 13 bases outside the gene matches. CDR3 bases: TGTGCCAGCTGGAGTTCGAGGCAGGGGGGTGAAAAACTGTTTTTT. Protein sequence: CASWSSRQGGEKLFF.

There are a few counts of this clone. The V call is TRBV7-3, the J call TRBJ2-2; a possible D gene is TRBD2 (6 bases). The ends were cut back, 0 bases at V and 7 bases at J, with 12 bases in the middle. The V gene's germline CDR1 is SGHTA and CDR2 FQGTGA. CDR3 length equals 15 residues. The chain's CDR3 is CASSLTLGRDGELFF. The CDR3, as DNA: TGTGCCAGCAGCTTAACGTTAGGGCGGGACGGGGAGCTGTTTTTT.

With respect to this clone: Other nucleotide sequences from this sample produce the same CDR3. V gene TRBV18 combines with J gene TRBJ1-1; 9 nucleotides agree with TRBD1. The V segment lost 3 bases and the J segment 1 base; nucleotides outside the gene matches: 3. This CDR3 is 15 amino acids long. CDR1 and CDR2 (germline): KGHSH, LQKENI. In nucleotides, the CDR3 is TGTGCCAGCTCACCGGGGACAGGGTGGAACACTGAAGCTTTCTTT. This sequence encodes CASSPGTGWNTEAFF.

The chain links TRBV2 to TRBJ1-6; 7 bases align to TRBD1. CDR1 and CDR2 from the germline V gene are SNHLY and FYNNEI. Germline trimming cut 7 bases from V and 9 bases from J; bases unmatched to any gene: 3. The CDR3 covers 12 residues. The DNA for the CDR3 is TGTGCCAGCACCCAGGGGGTTTCACCCCTCCACTTT. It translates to CASTQGVSPLHF. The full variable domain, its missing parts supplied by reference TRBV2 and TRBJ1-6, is EPEVTQTPSHQVTQMGQEVILRCVPISNHLYFYWYRQILGQKVEFLVSFYNNEISEKSEIFDDQFSVERPDGSNFTLKIRSTKLEDSAMYFCASTQGVSPLHFGNGTRLTVT.

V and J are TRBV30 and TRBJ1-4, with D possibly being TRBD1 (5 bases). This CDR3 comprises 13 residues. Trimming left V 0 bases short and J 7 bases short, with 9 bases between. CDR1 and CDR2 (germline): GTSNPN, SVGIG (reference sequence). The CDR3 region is CAWSVRGSEKLFF. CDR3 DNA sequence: TGTGCCTGGAGTGTACGGGGGTCTGAAAAACTGTTTTTT. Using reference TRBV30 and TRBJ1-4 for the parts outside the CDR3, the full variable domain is SQTIHQWPATLVQPVGSPLSLECTVEGTSNPNLYWYRQAAGRGLQLLFYSVGIGQISSEVPQNLSASRPQDRQFILSSKKLLLSDSGFYLCAWSVRGSEKLFFGSGTQLSVL.

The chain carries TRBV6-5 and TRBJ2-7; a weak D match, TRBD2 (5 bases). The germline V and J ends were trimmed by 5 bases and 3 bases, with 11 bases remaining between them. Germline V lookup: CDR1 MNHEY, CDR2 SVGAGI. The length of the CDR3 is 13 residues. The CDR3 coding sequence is TGTGCCAGCAGTCGAGCCGGGAACTACGAGCAGTACTTC. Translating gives CASSRAGNYEQYF.

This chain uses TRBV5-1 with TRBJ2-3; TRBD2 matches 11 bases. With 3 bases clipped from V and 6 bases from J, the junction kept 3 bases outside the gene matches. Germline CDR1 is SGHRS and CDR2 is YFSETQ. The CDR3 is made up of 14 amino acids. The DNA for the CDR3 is TGCGCCAGCAGCTGGGGACTAGCGGCTGATACGCAGTATTTT. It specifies CASSWGLAADTQYF.

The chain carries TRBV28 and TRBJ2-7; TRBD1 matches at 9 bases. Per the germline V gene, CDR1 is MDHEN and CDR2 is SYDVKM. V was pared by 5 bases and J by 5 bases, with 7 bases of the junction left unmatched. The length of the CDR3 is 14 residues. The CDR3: CASSDPGTGNEQYF. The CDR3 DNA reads TGTGCCAGCAGTGATCCCGGGACAGGGAACGAGCAGTACTTC.

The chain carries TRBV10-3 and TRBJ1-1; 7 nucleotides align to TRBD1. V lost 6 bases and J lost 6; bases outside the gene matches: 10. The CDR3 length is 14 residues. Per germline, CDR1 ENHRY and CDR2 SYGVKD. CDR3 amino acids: CAIRNTGVGAEAFF. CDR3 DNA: TGTGCCATCAGAAACACAGGGGTTGGGGCTGAAGCTTTCTTT.

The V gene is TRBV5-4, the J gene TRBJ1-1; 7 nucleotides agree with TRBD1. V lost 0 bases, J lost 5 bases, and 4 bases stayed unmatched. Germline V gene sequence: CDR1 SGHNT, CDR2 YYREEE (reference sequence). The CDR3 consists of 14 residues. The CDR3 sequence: CASSLGSGGTEAFF. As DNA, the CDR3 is TGTGCCAGCAGCTTGGGGTCAGGGGGAACTGAAGCTTTCTTT.

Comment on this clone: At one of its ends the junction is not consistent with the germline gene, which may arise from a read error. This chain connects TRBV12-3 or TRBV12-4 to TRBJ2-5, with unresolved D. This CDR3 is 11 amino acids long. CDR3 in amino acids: CASSPLSIQHF. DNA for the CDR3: TGTGCCAGCAGTCCCTTGTCTATCCAACACTTC.

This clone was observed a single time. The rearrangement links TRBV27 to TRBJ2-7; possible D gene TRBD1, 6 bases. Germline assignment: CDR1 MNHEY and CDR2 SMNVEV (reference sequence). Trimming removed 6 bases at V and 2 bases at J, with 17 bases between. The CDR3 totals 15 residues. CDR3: CASSPRRGGAYEQYF. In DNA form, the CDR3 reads TGTGCCAGCAGCCCTAGAAGAGGGGGAGCCTACGAGCAGTACTTC.

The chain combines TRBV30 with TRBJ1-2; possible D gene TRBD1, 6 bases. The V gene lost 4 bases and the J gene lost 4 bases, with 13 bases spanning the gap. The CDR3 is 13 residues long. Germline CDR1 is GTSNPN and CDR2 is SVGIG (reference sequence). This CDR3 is CAWKRGGSYGYTF. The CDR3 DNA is TGTGCCTGGAAGAGGGGGGGCAGCTATGGCTACACCTTC.

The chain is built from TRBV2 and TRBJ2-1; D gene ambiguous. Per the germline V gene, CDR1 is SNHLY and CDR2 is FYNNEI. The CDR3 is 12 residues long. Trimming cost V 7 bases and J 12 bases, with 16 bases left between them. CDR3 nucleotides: TGTGCCAGCATGGCAGACCCGTCAGGGCAGTTCTTC. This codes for CASMADPSGQFF.

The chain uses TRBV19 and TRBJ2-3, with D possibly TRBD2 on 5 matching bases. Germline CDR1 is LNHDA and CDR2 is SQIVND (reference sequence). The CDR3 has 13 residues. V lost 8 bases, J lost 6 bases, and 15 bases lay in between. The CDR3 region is CASGSYSGDTQYF. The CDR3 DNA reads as TGTGCCAGTGGGAGTTACAGTGGGGATACGCAGTATTTT.

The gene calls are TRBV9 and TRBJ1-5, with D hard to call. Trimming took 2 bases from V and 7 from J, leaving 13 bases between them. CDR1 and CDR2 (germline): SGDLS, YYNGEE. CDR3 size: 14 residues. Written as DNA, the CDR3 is TGTGCCAGCAGCGTGGAACCGTCGGGGCAGCCCCAGCATTTT. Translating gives CASSVEPSGQPQHF.

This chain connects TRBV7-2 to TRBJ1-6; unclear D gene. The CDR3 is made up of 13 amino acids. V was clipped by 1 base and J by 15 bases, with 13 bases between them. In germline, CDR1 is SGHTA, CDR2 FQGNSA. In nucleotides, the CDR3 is TGTGCCAGCAGCTTAGGACCCCCAGCGGTCCTCCACTTT. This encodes CASSLGPPAVLHF. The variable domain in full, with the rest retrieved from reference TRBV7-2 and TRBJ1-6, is GAGVSQSPSNKVTEKGKDVELRCDPISGHTALYWYRQSLGQGLEFLIYFQGNSAPDKSGLPSDRFSAERTGGSVSTLTIQRTQQEDSAVYLCASSLGPPAVLHFGNGTRLTVT.

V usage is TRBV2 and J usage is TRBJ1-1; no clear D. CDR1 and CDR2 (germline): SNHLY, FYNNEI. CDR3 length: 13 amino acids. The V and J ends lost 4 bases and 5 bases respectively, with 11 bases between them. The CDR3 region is CASSGLGETEAFF. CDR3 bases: TGTGCCAGCAGTGGGCTCGGGGAGACTGAAGCTTTCTTT.

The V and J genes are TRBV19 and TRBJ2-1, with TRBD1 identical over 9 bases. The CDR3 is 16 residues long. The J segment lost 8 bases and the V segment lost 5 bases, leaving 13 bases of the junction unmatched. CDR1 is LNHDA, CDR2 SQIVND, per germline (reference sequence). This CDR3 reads CASSFLGQGTGDEQFF. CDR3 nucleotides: TGTGCCAGTAGTTTCCTCGGACAGGGGACCGGGGATGAGCAGTTCTTC. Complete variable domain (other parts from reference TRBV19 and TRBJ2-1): DGGITQSPKYLFRKEGQNVTLSCEQNLNHDAMYWYRQDPGQGLRLIYYSQIVNDFQKGDIAEGYSVSREKKESFPLTVTSAQKNPTAFYLCASSFLGQGTGDEQFFGPGTRLTVL.